This TCR beta chain was retrieved from a study of shared clonotypes between healthy human individuals. The trim removed 7 bases at V and 3 bases at J, leaving 8 bases unmatched. CDR3 length: 14 residues. Germline CDR1 is MNHEY and CDR2 is SVGAGI. Overall study results and limits: Some clonotypes were shared by all four sorted-subset donors, while others were not shared. The non-shared ones had lower generation probabilities than the shared ones.

Only CD45RO-negative cells positively selected for CCR7 counted as naive CD8 cells, so terminally differentiated effector memory CD45RA+ cells were excluded. Points on this clone: Antigen specificity is unknown.

Generated by immunoSEQ multiplex PCR, the TCRdb table keeps only in-frame clones and is missing some. The sample carries approximately 810,000 clones, over 90% recorded once. V usage is TRBV6-5 and J usage is TRBJ1-1; TRBD1 aligns across 7 bases. This TCR was recovered from a man aged 25-40 years in good health. Sequenced: naive CD8+ T cells sorted from blood. DNA for the CDR3: TGTGCCAGCACCTTAGGGGGCGCGGACACTGAAGCTTTCTTT. Translation gives CASTLGGADTEAFF.